These T cell receptor beta chains were read from a single sample in a study of blood T cell repertoires in COVID-19. TCRdb's table, derived via immunoSEQ multiplex PCR, lists solely in-frame clones and lacks some. The data show 150,000 to 200,000 clones, 84% seen once. The specimen was peripheral blood. Receptors were obtained from a man younger than 35 with active or convalescent COVID-19. Each CDR3 is given with its conserved first and last residue. The D gene is left open where the match is weak. Not every row has a clone size; where given, it reads once, few, many or a size class.

j_call v_call clone_size d_call cdr3_aa cdr3_nt
TRBJ1-2 TRBV24-1 once - CATRPASGLQGYTF TGTGCCACCAGGCCCGCGTCCGGACTACAAGGCTACACCTTC
TRBJ1-6 TRBV6-1 - TRBD1 CASSEYVTGTNSPLHF TGTGCCAGCAGTGAATACGTGACAGGGACTAATTCACCCCTCCACTTT
TRBJ2-2 TRBV9 once - CASSENTRDRWNTGELFF TGTGCCAGCAGCGAAAATACTCGAGACAGGTGGAACACCGGGGAGCTGTTTTTT
TRBJ1-2 TRBV27 - - CASSHGVYNYGYTF TGTGCCAGCAGTCACGGGGTCTATAACTATGGCTACACCTTC
TRBJ2-1 TRBV24-1 - - CATSRGARNEQFF TGTGCCACCAGCCGGGGGGCCCGGAATGAGCAGTTCTTC
TRBJ1-3 TRBV25-1 - TRBD1 CASSGGVDRVGNTIYF TGTGCCAGCAGTGGGGGGGTTGACAGGGTTGGAAACACCATATATTTT
TRBJ2-5 TRBV24-1 few TRBD2 CATSLGLAGGETQYF TGTGCCACTAGCCTAGGACTAGCGGGGGGGGAGACCCAGTACTTC
TRBJ2-3 TRBV7-9 - TRBD2 CASNPGVTSFTDTQYF TGTGCCAGCAACCCGGGGGTGACTAGCTTCACAGATACGCAGTATTTT
TRBJ2-6 TRBV7-2 - - CASSLARTDFSGANVLTF TGTGCCAGCAGCTTAGCACGGACAGACTTCTCTGGGGCCAACGTCCTGACTTTC
TRBJ2-1 TRBV29-1 - TRBD2 CSVEKTSGGGNEQFF TGCAGCGTTGAAAAAACTAGCGGAGGGGGTAATGAGCAGTTCTTC
TRBJ1-2 TRBV5-4 - - CASSLQGLDYGYTF TGTGCCAGCAGCTTACAGGGTCTGGACTATGGCTACACCTTC
TRBJ2-3 TRBV2 - TRBD2 CASSVERGVTDTQYF TGTGCCAGCAGTGTGGAGCGGGGGGTTACAGATACGCAGTATTTT
TRBJ2-7 TRBV29-1 - - CSVVQGWEQYF TGCAGCGTCGTTCAGGGGTGGGAGCAGTACTTC
TRBJ2-7 TRBV19 once - CASSRTGAYEQYF TGTGCCAGTAGTCGGACGGGAGCCTACGAGCAGTACTTC
TRBJ2-3 TRBV11-3 once - CASSAGRWTKDTQYF TGTGCCAGCAGCGCAGGGAGGTGGACAAAAGATACGCAGTATTTT
TRBJ1-3 TRBV7-2 - - CASSLGSFRGSGNTIYF TGTGCCAGCAGCTTAGGGTCTTTTAGGGGTTCTGGAAACACCATATATTTT
TRBJ2-7 TRBV3-1/TRBV3-2 - - CASSLGLGGNEQYF TGTGCCAGCAGCCTCGGACTTGGGGGCAACGAGCAGTACTTC
TRBJ1-1 TRBV6-5 - - CASSIEQGNTEAFF TGTGCCAGCAGTATAGAACAGGGGAACACTGAAGCTTTCTTT
TRBJ1-2 TRBV6-5 - TRBD1 CASSPGTEGGYTF TGTGCCAGCAGTCCCGGGACAGAGGGGGGCTACACCTTC
TRBJ2-1 TRBV5-5 - TRBD2 CASSFTSGGEVEQFF TGTGCCAGCAGCTTCACTAGCGGGGGGGAAGTTGAGCAGTTCTTC
TRBJ2-1 TRBV19 - TRBD1 CASSVGQNNEQFF TGTGCCAGTAGTGTGGGACAGAACAATGAGCAGTTCTTC
TRBJ1-1 TRBV7-9 - - CASSLVGQGSEAFF TGTGCCAGCAGCTTAGTAGGCCAGGGGTCTGAAGCTTTCTTT
TRBJ1-2 TRBV14 - - CASSQTRRGRGHGYTF TGTGCCAGCAGCCAAACGAGGAGGGGACGCGGGCATGGCTACACCTTC
TRBJ2-3 TRBV29-1 few TRBD1 CSVVAGGAADTQYF TGCAGCGTTGTAGCAGGGGGCGCGGCAGATACGCAGTATTTT
TRBJ2-5 TRBV25-1 - TRBD2 CASSERRGYETQYF TGTGCCAGCAGTGAAAGGCGGGGGTACGAGACCCAGTACTTC
TRBJ1-3 TRBV18 - - CASSPERQIFGNTIYF TGTGCCAGCTCACCAGAACGACAGATCTTTGGAAACACCATATATTTT
TRBJ1-2 TRBV7-9 few TRBD1 CASSHQDRDNYGYTF TGTGCCAGCAGCCATCAAGACAGGGATAACTATGGCTACACCTTC
TRBJ1-2 TRBV5-5 - - CASSLQGLGGYGYTF TGTGCCAGCAGCTTACAGGGCTTAGGGGGCTATGGCTACACCTTC
TRBJ2-7 TRBV28 medium-sized - CASSPTRELYEQYF TGTGCCAGCAGTCCGACTAGGGAGCTTTACGAGCAGTACTTC
TRBJ1-5 TRBV19 - - CASSMGAHQPQHF TGTGCCAGTAGTATGGGGGCGCATCAGCCCCAGCATTTT
TRBJ2-7 TRBV2 few TRBD1 CASSEGTAYEQYF TGTGCCAGCAGTGAGGGGACAGCTTACGAGCAGTACTTC
TRBJ1-2 TRBV28 - TRBD1 CASSSSGTGGNYGYTF TGTGCCAGCAGTTCATCCGGGACAGGGGGGAACTATGGCTACACCTTC